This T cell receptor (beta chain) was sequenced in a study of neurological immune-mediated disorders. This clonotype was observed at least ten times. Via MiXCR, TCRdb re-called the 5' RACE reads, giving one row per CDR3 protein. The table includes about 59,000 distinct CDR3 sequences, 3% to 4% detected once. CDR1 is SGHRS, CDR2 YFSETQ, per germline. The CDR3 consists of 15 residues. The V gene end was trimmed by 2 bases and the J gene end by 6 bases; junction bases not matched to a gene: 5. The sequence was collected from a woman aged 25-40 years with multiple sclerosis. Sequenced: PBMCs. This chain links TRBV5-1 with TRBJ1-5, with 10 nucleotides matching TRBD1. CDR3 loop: CASSLAGQGGQPQHF. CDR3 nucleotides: TGCGCCAGCAGCTTAGCAGGACAGGGGGGTCAGCCCCAGCATTTT.